This T cell receptor beta chain stems from a study of cytomegalovirus exposure and HLA in healthy donors. Between the trimmed V and J ends, which lost 4 bases and 4 bases, there was a span of 11 bases. This CDR3 region has 14 residues. In germline, CDR1 is MNHEY, CDR2 SMNVEV (reference sequence). The PCR used 60 Vbeta and 13 Jbeta primers. Method: immunoSEQ multiplex PCR; TCRdb's copy keeps in-frame clones and lacks some. The sample consists of 100,000 to 150,000 clones, roughly 70% of them appearing once. The receptor's source is a man aged 25-45 years in good health and CMV-seronegative. The chain couples TRBV27 to TRBJ2-1; D may be TRBD2 (5 bases). Sample: PBMCs. The CDR3 here is CASSWSSWYNEQFF. CDR3 DNA: TGTGCCAGCAGTTGGTCTAGCTGGTACAATGAGCAGTTCTTC.